The 17 T cell receptor beta chains listed next were all sequenced from one sample in a study of T cells in Graves' hyperthyroidism and ophthalmopathy. RNA transcripts were the template for amplifying TCR beta CDR3 regions. Initially, a first-round RT-PCR of the TCR CDR3 employed the HTBI primer set. From the multiplex PCR reads, TCRdb called clonotypes with MiXCR, one entry per CDR3 protein. The sample lists a few hundred thousand distinct CDR3 sequences; 18% were seen once. The sequenced sample consisted of blood. The receptors shown here come from a man aged 40-50 years with Graves' hyperthyroidism.

The table lists this clonotype with many counts. The J gene is TRBJ2-7, the V gene TRBV5-1, with 7 bases that match TRBD1. The ends lost 3 bases at V and 3 bases at J; junction bases unmatched: 3. This CDR3 is 13 amino acids long. CDR1 and CDR2 from the germline V gene are SGHRS and YFSETQ. The CDR3: CASSWDRDYEQYF. DNA of the CDR3: TGCGCCAGCAGCTGGGACAGAGACTACGAGCAGTACTTC.

In this sample, this clonotype turned up many times. The V call is TRBV7-8, the J call TRBJ1-1; tentative D call: TRBD1 (6 bases). V lost 5 bases, J lost 11 bases, and 18 bases lay in between. This CDR3 has 13 residues. Germline V gives CDR1 SGHVS, CDR2 FQNEAQ. The CDR3: CASSPHLEGVAFF. The CDR3, as DNA: TGTGCCAGCAGCCCCCACCTCGAGGGGGTGGCTTTCTTT.

This clonotype was seen many times. The DNA of the CDR3 is TGCGCCAGCAGCTTGGCCACGCAGCGGGGGGGATATACGCAGTATTTT. Its translation: CASSLATQRGGYTQYF. V gene TRBV5-1 combines with J gene TRBJ2-3; 10 bases fit TRBD2. V shed 0 bases and J 7 bases; nucleotides not matched to a gene: 8. The germline CDR1 and CDR2 sequences are SGHRS and YFSETQ. The CDR3 spans 16 residues.

A few counts support this clonotype. A much larger clone is a single base away; this may be a read error. The CDR3 protein is CASSLTSSGSSNEQFF. The CDR3 DNA reads as TGTGCCAGCAGCTTGACGTCCAGCGGGAGTAGCAATGAGCAGTTCTTC. This chain uses TRBV5-4 with TRBJ2-1, with 8 bases fitting TRBD2. With V trimmed by 1 base and J by 6 bases, 9 bases remained unmatched. The germline gives CDR1 SGHNT, CDR2 YYREEE (reference sequence). The CDR3 runs to 16 residues.

This chain connects TRBV9 to TRBJ1-2; a weak D match, TRBD1 (6 bases). The V end was cut by 5 bases, the J end by 4 bases, with 12 bases between. Germline CDR1 and CDR2: SGDLS and YYNGEE. The CDR3 extends over 13 amino acids. The CDR3 is CASRGGGPYGYTF. The DNA for the CDR3 is TGTGCCAGCAGGGGCGGGGGCCCCTATGGCTACACCTTC.

This clonotype was recorded many times. The rearrangement links TRBV6-1 to TRBJ1-1; no clear D gene. Per the germline V gene, CDR1 is MNHNS and CDR2 is SASEGT. V gave up 6 bases and J gave up 3 bases, with 14 bases separating them. The CDR3 length is 14 residues. The CDR3 region has the DNA TGTGCCAGCAGCCTCCAGGCCGGGGACACTGAAGCTTTCTTT. Translated, it gives CASSLQAGDTEAFF.

Only one count was recorded for this clonotype. The chain couples TRBV11-2 to TRBJ2-1, with D unresolved. Germline CDR1 SGHAT, CDR2 FQNNGV. There are 15 residues in the CDR3. V shed 2 bases and J shed 2 bases, with 10 bases lying between them. The CDR3 protein is CASSLRDAAYNEQFF. CDR3 nucleotide sequence: TGTGCCAGCAGCTTAAGGGATGCGGCCTACAATGAGCAGTTCTTC.

The sample holds many counts of this clonotype. The rearrangement uses TRBV7-9 and TRBJ2-3; D gene unclear. V lost 0 bases, J lost 5 bases, and 9 bases lay in between. The CDR3 is made up of 14 amino acids. Per the germline V gene, CDR1 is SEHNR and CDR2 is FQNEAQ (reference sequence). Here the CDR3 reads CASSLASAQDTQYF. In nucleotides, the CDR3 is TGTGCCAGCAGCTTAGCATCAGCACAAGATACGCAGTATTTT. The full variable domain, rest sourced from reference TRBV7-9 and TRBJ2-3, is DTGVSQNPRHKITKRGQNVTFRCDPISEHNRLYWYRQTLGQGPEFLTYFQNEAQLEKSRLLSDRFSAERPKGSFSTLEIQRTEQGDSAMYLCASSLASAQDTQYFGPGTRLTVL.

The chain links TRBV10-1 to TRBJ2-6; maybe TRBD1 (5 bases). V was cut by 0 bases and J by 0 bases, with 6 bases left in between. The CDR3 runs 16 residues. Germline V gives CDR1 WNHNN, CDR2 SYGVQD (reference sequence). In nucleotides, the CDR3 is TGCGCCAGCAGTGAGTCAACAGGCTCTGGGGCCAACGTCCTGACTTTC. Amino acid sequence: CASSESTGSGANVLTF.

The V and J genes are TRBV7-2 and TRBJ2-1, with 7 bases matching TRBD2. This CDR3 is built from 14 residues. Germline V lookup: CDR1 SGHTA, CDR2 FQGNSA. The ends lost 5 bases at V and 4 bases at J; junction bases unmatched: 5. The CDR3 nucleotides read TGTGCCAGCAGCGCCCTAGCGGAATACAATGAGCAGTTCTTC. It codes for CASSALAEYNEQFF.

This clonotype appeared a few times. The rearrangement links TRBV28 to TRBJ1-6; a possible D gene is TRBD1 (5 bases). The length of the CDR3 is 11 residues. The V gene's germline CDR1 is MDHEN and CDR2 SYDVKM. The germline V and J ends were trimmed by 7 bases and 8 bases, with 6 bases remaining between them. This chain's CDR3 is CASTRDSPLHF. CDR3 sequence (DNA): TGTGCCAGCACCAGGGATTCACCCCTCCACTTT.

This clonotype was picked up a small number of times. The chain couples TRBV28 to TRBJ2-1, with TRBD2 matching over 8 bases. J was trimmed by 2 bases and V by 2 bases; bases with no gene match: 8. Germline V gene data show CDR1 as MDHEN and CDR2 as SYDVKM. This CDR3 is built from 17 residues. CDR3 bases: TGTGCCAGCAGTTTACCACAAGCGGGGGTTCCCTACAATGAGCAGTTCTTC. The encoded protein is CASSLPQAGVPYNEQFF.

This clonotype was seen ten or more times. The rearrangement uses TRBV6-2 or TRBV6-3 and TRBJ2-5; 8 nucleotides line up with TRBD2. The germline V gene encodes CDR1 MNHEY and CDR2 SVGEGT. With V trimmed by 0 bases and J by 1 base, 13 bases remained unmatched. This CDR3 has 19 residues. CDR3 in amino acids: CASSYSSLTGTSIQETQYF. For the CDR3, the DNA is TGTGCCAGCAGTTACTCCTCCCTAACCGGGACTAGTATCCAAGAGACCCAGTACTTC.

This clonotype has a count of ten or more. The V and J genes are TRBV5-1 and TRBJ2-1; TRBD2 is a possible D gene (6 bases). The CDR3 has 15 amino acids. The V and J ends lost 4 bases and 5 bases respectively, with 16 bases between them. Germline assignment: CDR1 SGHRS and CDR2 YFSETQ. The CDR3 region has the DNA TGCGCCAGCAGCCTCCTCCCGGGGGAGGACAATGAGCAGTTCTTC. As protein: CASSLLPGEDNEQFF.

This clonotype was seen many times. The chain uses TRBV29-1 and TRBJ2-1; D not certain. Trimming removed 4 bases at V and 4 bases at J, with 8 bases between. Germline CDR1 SQVTM, CDR2 ANQGSEA. The CDR3 totals 12 residues. The CDR3 here is CSVGDWYNEQFF. CDR3 in DNA: TGCAGCGTTGGTGACTGGTACAATGAGCAGTTCTTC.

The table lists this clonotype with many counts. The chain carries TRBV11-3 and TRBJ2-1, with 8 nucleotides matching TRBD2. J was trimmed by 5 bases and V by 1 base; bases with no gene match: 10. The CDR3 spans 17 residues. Germline V CDR1 and CDR2: SGHNT, YENEEA. The DNA of the CDR3 is TGTGCCAGCAGCTTAGCGAGCGGGACTAGTGCCGACAATGAGCAGTTCTTC. This codes for CASSLASGTSADNEQFF. Supplemented by reference TRBV11-3 and TRBJ2-1, the full variable domain reads EAGVVQSPRYKIIEKKQPVAFWCNPISGHNTLYWYLQNLGQGPELLIRYENEEAVDDSQLPKDRFSAERLKGVDSTLKIQPAELGDSAVYLCASSLASGTSADNEQFFGPGTRLTVL.

This clonotype was recorded many times. The chain combines TRBV18 with TRBJ2-7, with TRBD1 as a possible D gene (6 bases). V lost 1 base to trimming and J lost 2 bases, with 15 bases between them. In germline, CDR1 is KGHSH, CDR2 LQKENI. This CDR3 spans 16 amino acids. The CDR3 region is CASSPQRQAPAYEQYF. Here the CDR3 DNA reads TGTGCCAGCTCACCACAGAGACAGGCCCCAGCCTACGAGCAGTACTTC.